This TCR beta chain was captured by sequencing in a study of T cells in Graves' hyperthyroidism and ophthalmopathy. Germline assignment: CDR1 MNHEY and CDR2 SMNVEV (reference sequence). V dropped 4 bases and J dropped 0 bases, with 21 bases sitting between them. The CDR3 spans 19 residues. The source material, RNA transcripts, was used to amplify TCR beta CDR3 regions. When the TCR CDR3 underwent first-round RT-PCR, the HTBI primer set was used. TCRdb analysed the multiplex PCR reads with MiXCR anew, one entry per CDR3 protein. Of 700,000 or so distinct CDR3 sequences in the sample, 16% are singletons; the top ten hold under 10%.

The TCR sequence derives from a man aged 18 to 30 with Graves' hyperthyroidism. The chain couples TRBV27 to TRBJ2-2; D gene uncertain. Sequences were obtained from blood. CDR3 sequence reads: CASSSNTAVAQPNTGELFF. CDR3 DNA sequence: TGTGCCAGCAGTTCGAACACCGCCGTAGCTCAACCGAACACCGGGGAGCTGTTTTTT.